Presented here are 22 T cell receptor beta chains from one specimen sequenced in a study of response to subunit inactivated influenza vaccine. A single record per CDR3 protein comes from TCRdb applying MiXCR to the RT-PCR reads. The sample holds around 530,000 distinct CDR3 sequences; roughly 12% are singletons and the top ten take roughly 10%. The source was PBMCs from blood, collected on the day of vaccination. These receptors came from a middle-aged man who received an inactivated influenza vaccine.

This clonotype was counted many times. The chain uses TRBV7-2 and TRBJ2-7; D is possibly TRBD1 (8 bases). From germline, CDR1 is SGHTA and CDR2 FQGNSA. The CDR3 is 17 residues long. V shed 5 bases and J shed 3 bases, with 23 bases lying between them. CDR3 loop: CASSPRGRGTGDYEQYF. DNA of the CDR3: TGTGCCAGCAGCCCTAGGGGGAGGGGGACAGGCGACTACGAGCAGTACTTC.

This rearrangement joins TRBV14 to TRBJ2-1; D not certain. Trimming took 1 base from V and 0 from J, leaving 7 bases between them. The CDR3 runs 15 residues. Germline CDR1 is SGHDN and CDR2 is FVKESK. CDR3 residues: CASSQGRYSYNEQFF. The CDR3 DNA is TGTGCCAGCAGCCAAGGACGCTACTCCTACAATGAGCAGTTCTTC.

This clonotype was seen a handful of times. The CDR3 here is CASSQDRGSEAFF. The CDR3 region has the DNA TGCGCCAGCAGCCAGGACAGGGGGTCCGAAGCTTTCTTT. This chain links TRBV5-1 with TRBJ1-1, with 10 bases aligning to TRBD1. The V and J ends lost 4 bases and 8 bases, in that order; junction bases with no gene match: 5. This CDR3 has 13 amino acids. The V gene's germline CDR1 is SGHRS and CDR2 YFSETQ. The complete variable domain, with remaining parts taken from reference TRBV5-1 and TRBJ1-1, reads KAGVTQTPRYLIKTRGQQVTLSCSPISGHRSVSWYQQTPGQGLQFLFEYFSETQRNKGNFPGRFSGRQFSNSRSEMNVSTLELGDSALYLCASSQDRGSEAFFGQGTRLTVV.

V is TRBV28 and J is TRBJ2-4, with D perhaps being TRBD1 or TRBD2 (6 bases each). This CDR3 comprises 15 residues. Looked up from germline, CDR1 is MDHEN and CDR2 is SYDVKM. The germline V and J ends were trimmed by 6 bases and 2 bases, with 14 bases remaining between them. CDR3 protein: CASSPTGGTKNIQYF. CDR3 bases: TGTGCCAGCAGCCCGACCGGGGGCACCAAAAACATTCAGTACTTC. The full variable domain, rest sourced from reference TRBV28 and TRBJ2-4, is DVKVTQSSRYLVKRTGEKVFLECVQDMDHENMFWYRQDPGLGLRLIYFSYDVKMKEKGDIPEGYSVSREKKERFSLILESASTNQTSMYLCASSPTGGTKNIQYFGAGTRLSVL.

This clonotype was found a few times. The chain employs TRBV12-3 or TRBV12-4 and TRBJ1-1; TRBD1 aligns across 8 bases. With 5 bases clipped from V and 4 bases from J, the junction kept 9 bases outside the gene matches. The CDR3 has 15 residues. The CDR3: CASSLQGVRGTEAFF. The CDR3, as DNA: TGTGCCAGCAGTCTACAGGGGGTGCGGGGCACTGAAGCTTTCTTT.

This clonotype came up a few times. V is TRBV4-3 and J is TRBJ1-4; D gene uncertain. Trimming stripped 0 bases from V and 5 bases from J, with 10 bases between. Germline CDR1 is LGHNA and CDR2 is YSLEER. CDR3 size: 15 residues. CDR3 amino acids: CASSQEWLRNEKLFF. CDR3 coding DNA: TGCGCCAGCAGCCAAGAATGGCTCAGGAATGAAAAACTGTTTTTT.

The table lists this clonotype with a few counts. The chain joins TRBV7-9 to TRBJ2-1, with 8 bases that match TRBD2. This CDR3 is built from 16 residues. V gave up 1 base and J gave up 0 bases; unmatched junction bases: 2. The germline gives CDR1 SEHNR, CDR2 FQNEAQ (reference sequence). CDR3 in amino acids: CASSLGSGISYNEQFF. The CDR3 DNA follows: TGTGCCAGCAGCTTAGGTAGCGGGATCTCCTACAATGAGCAGTTCTTC.

The chain joins TRBV5-5 to TRBJ1-2; tentatively, D is TRBD1 (5 bases). The CDR3 loop spans 13 amino acids. Germline V gene data show CDR1 as SGHKS and CDR2 as YYEKEE (reference sequence). Between the trimmed V and J ends, which lost 3 bases and 4 bases, there was a span of 10 bases. The CDR3 is CASSSTGLYGYTF. The CDR3 region has the DNA TGTGCCAGCAGCTCCACAGGTCTCTATGGCTACACCTTC.

This chain connects TRBV7-8 to TRBJ2-2; D may be TRBD1 or TRBD2 (5 bases each). This CDR3 has 16 residues. V lost 5 bases and J 3 bases, leaving 16 bases between the germline ends. Germline CDR1 reads SGHVS; CDR2 reads FQNEAQ. CDR3 DNA: TGTGCCAGCAGCCCACAACGGGGCACTTACACCGGGGAGCTGTTTTTT. This encodes CASSPQRGTYTGELFF.

The CDR3 sequence: CASRLTGSTGELFF. CDR3 sequence (DNA): TGTGCCAGCAGGTTAACAGGTTCCACCGGGGAGCTGTTTTTT. This sequence joins TRBV4-2 and TRBJ2-2; tentative D call: TRBD1 (5 bases). There are 14 residues in the CDR3. The V gene's germline CDR1 is LGHNA and CDR2 YNFKEQ. V lost 6 bases, J lost 4 bases, and 12 bases lay in between.

This clonotype appeared a few times. The chain uses TRBV18 and TRBJ2-7, with D possibly being TRBD2 (5 bases). Germline CDR1 reads KGHSH; CDR2 reads LQKENI. The CDR3 contains 14 residues. V lost 2 bases to trimming and J lost 2 bases, with 10 bases between them. CDR3 coding DNA: TGTGCCAGCTCACCATCCAGCGGTCCCTACGAGCAGTACTTC. Amino acid sequence: CASSPSSGPYEQYF.

This clonotype was detected ten times or more. The chain couples TRBV20-1 to TRBJ2-7, with D uncertain. The CDR3 has 14 residues. The V end lost 3 bases, the J end lost 4 bases, and 16 bases lay between the germline ends. Germline-derived CDR1 and CDR2 are DFQATT and SNEGSKA (reference sequence). The CDR3 bases are TGCAGTGCTAGTAGGTCGGCGGAGAATTACGAGCAGTACTTC. Protein sequence: CSASRSAENYEQYF.

This clonotype turned up a few times. The rearrangement links TRBV5-1 to TRBJ2-1, with D hard to call. CDR3 length equals 16 residues. V was cut by 7 bases and J by 0 bases, with 17 bases left in between. CDR1 is SGHRS and CDR2 is YFSETQ in the germline V gene. The CDR3 coding sequence is TGCGCCAGCCGAGGCCCTTTAGTAGTCTCCTACAATGAGCAGTTCTTC. Translated: CASRGPLVVSYNEQFF.

Many counts were recorded for this clonotype. This rearrangement joins TRBV7-9 to TRBJ2-7; a possible D gene is TRBD1 (6 bases). V was trimmed by 5 bases and J by 4 bases, leaving 15 bases between them. The CDR3 loop spans 14 amino acids. In germline, CDR1 is SEHNR, CDR2 FQNEAQ (reference sequence). CDR3 sequence reads: CASSREGTNYEQYF. In nucleotides, the CDR3 is TGTGCCAGCAGCCGAGAAGGGACAAATTACGAGCAGTACTTC.

About this clonotype: One junction end disagrees with the germline gene, perhaps due to a read error. In DNA, the CDR3 is TGTGCCAGCTGCCAAGTCAGAGGACAGGGGGGCCAAGAGACCCATTACTTC. It encodes CASCQVRGQGGQETHYF. The rearrangement joins TRBV3-1 to TRBJ2-5; 10 bases fit TRBD1. The germline CDR1 and CDR2 sequences are LGHDT and YNNKEL (reference sequence). The CDR3 extends over 17 amino acids.

The rearrangement links TRBV2 to TRBJ2-5; D remains unclear. With 3 bases removed from V and 2 bases from J, the gap between germline ends came to 7 bases. Germline V gene lookup returns CDR1 SNHLY and CDR2 FYNNEI. The CDR3 has 13 amino acids. CDR3: CASSDWVQETQYF. CDR3 DNA sequence: TGTGCCAGCAGTGACTGGGTACAAGAGACCCAGTACTTC.

This clonotype was counted only a few times. This chain links TRBV27 with TRBJ2-7; the match to TRBD2 covers 12 bases. Trimming took 2 bases from V and 3 from J; bases not matched to a gene: 11. This CDR3 is built from 18 residues. In germline, CDR1 is MNHEY, CDR2 SMNVEV (reference sequence). Written as DNA, the CDR3 is TGTGCCAGCAGTTTAGAACCCCCTACTAGCGGGAGGATCTACGAGCAGTACTTC. Translated: CASSLEPPTSGRIYEQYF.

The chain uses TRBV6-2 or TRBV6-3 and TRBJ1-2; D is undetermined. The CDR3 covers 14 residues. Germline V CDR1 and CDR2: MNHEY, SVGEGT. Between the trimmed V and J ends, which lost 0 bases and 7 bases, there was a span of 12 bases. The CDR3 protein is CASSYSTVPGGYTF. For the CDR3, the DNA is TGTGCCAGCAGTTACTCGACGGTCCCTGGTGGCTACACCTTC.

This clonotype was observed many times. The chain uses TRBV12-3 or TRBV12-4 and TRBJ2-7; 9 positions match TRBD2. With V trimmed by 1 base and J by 0 bases, 1 base remained unmatched. The CDR3 totals 15 residues. The CDR3 reads CASSLGGRASYEQYF. The CDR3, as DNA: TGTGCCAGCAGTTTAGGCGGGAGGGCCTCCTACGAGCAGTACTTC.

This clonotype has only a few counts. J is TRBJ2-7 and V is TRBV4-3; TRBD2 might be the D (6 bases). Germline-derived CDR1 and CDR2 are LGHNA and YSLEER. Trimming took off 1 base at V and 4 bases at J, with 17 bases between the two ends. This CDR3 region has 16 residues. In DNA, the CDR3 is TGCGCCAGCAGCCAAGGAGTCGGGGGACTGATATACGAGCAGTACTTC. Translated, it gives CASSQGVGGLIYEQYF.

This chain connects TRBV15 to TRBJ2-5; 11 bases fit TRBD2. The CDR3 runs 15 residues. Germline V gene sequence: CDR1 LNHNV, CDR2 YYDKDF (reference sequence). With V trimmed by 5 bases and J by 7 bases, 9 bases remained unmatched. CDR3 nucleotides: TGTGCCACCAGCCGCCGGTCCGGGACTAGCGGGACCCAGTACTTC. Translation: CATSRRSGTSGTQYF.

The chain is built from TRBV10-3 and TRBJ2-2, with 11 bases lining up with TRBD2. Germline lookup yields CDR1 ENHRY and CDR2 SYGVKD. The CDR3 runs to 17 residues. V shed 4 bases, J shed 5 bases, and the junction held 9 bases outside the gene matches. CDR3 protein: CAISGLAGGRGTGELFF. The DNA for the CDR3 is TGTGCCATCAGTGGCCTAGCGGGAGGCCGGGGGACCGGGGAGCTGTTTTTT.